Listed here are 29 T cell receptor beta chains from one sample, sequenced in a study of vaccination and CD4 T cells after COVID-19. The Oncomine TCR Beta short-read assay was applied to DNA of cultured CD4+ T cells. TCRdb reanalysed the PCR reads using MiXCR and keeps one entry per CDR3 protein. This table has tens of thousands of distinct CDR3 sequences, roughly three fifths appearing once. Treatment meaning: roughly ten-day PBMC culture with coronavirus spike peptide pools or control peptides (ViraFEST assay). No antigen has been identified for these receptors. Sequencing input: CD4+ T cells from blood, cultured in vitro. The receptor source for this set is a human donor who had recovered from COVID-19.

The chain uses TRBV7-2 and TRBJ1-1, with TRBD1 matching 7 bases. Germline CDR1 SGHTA, CDR2 FQGNSA. With 0 bases clipped from V and 1 base from J, the junction kept 8 bases outside the gene matches. The length of the CDR3 is 17 residues. CDR3 in amino acids: CASSLASTGRGNTEAFF. In DNA, the CDR3 is TGTGCCAGCAGCTTAGCCTCGACAGGGAGGGGGAACACTGAAGCTTTCTTT.

The chain is built from TRBV11-3 and TRBJ2-5; TRBD1 is a possible D gene (6 bases). CDR1 SGHNT and CDR2 YENEEA come from the germline V gene. Trimming pared 6 bases from V and 1 base from J, leaving 21 bases between. This CDR3 is 17 amino acids long. The CDR3 region is CASSPIMQGRLQETQYF. CDR3 DNA: TGTGCCAGCAGTCCAATTATGCAGGGGCGCCTCCAAGAGACCCAGTACTTC.

V gene TRBV20-1 combines with J gene TRBJ2-3; 8 nucleotides line up with TRBD1. The V and J ends lost 3 bases and 0 bases, in that order; junction bases with no gene match: 5. The CDR3 is 15 amino acids. Germline V gene sequence: CDR1 DFQATT, CDR2 SNEGSKA (reference sequence). The CDR3 coding sequence is TGCAGTGCTAGTCAGGACAGGGTCAGCACAGATACGCAGTATTTT. This encodes CSASQDRVSTDTQYF.

The chain couples TRBV5-1 to TRBJ2-1, with D possibly matching TRBD1 (6 bases). Per the germline V gene, CDR1 is SGHRS and CDR2 is YFSETQ. V was clipped by 0 bases and J by 6 bases, with 7 bases between them. CDR3 length: 13 residues. The CDR3 DNA reads TGCGCCAGCAGCTTGGTAGGGGGCAATGAGCAGTTCTTC. It specifies CASSLVGGNEQFF.

V is TRBV12-3 or TRBV12-4 and J is TRBJ2-7, with 12 bases lining up with TRBD2. The length of the CDR3 is 19 residues. V shed 3 bases and J 0 bases; nucleotides not matched to a gene: 12. CDR3 loop: CASSFFPSGGDASSYEQYF. In DNA, the CDR3 is TGTGCCAGCAGTTTCTTCCCTAGCGGGGGGGACGCCAGCTCCTACGAGCAGTACTTC.

This chain links TRBV7-8 with TRBJ1-2, with a tentative D call TRBD1 (5 bases). The CDR3 consists of 15 residues. The V end was cut by 1 base, the J end by 6 bases, with 15 bases between. Germline V lookup: CDR1 SGHVS, CDR2 FQNEAQ. The CDR3 region is CASSLGSRGIDGYTF. The CDR3, as DNA: TGTGCCAGCAGCTTAGGCTCTCGGGGGATCGATGGCTACACCTTC. Combining the CDR3 with reference TRBV7-8 and TRBJ1-2 gives the whole variable domain GAGVSQSPRYKVAKRGQDVALRCDPISGHVSLFWYQQALGQGPEFLTYFQNEAQLDKSGLPSDRFFAERPEGSVSTLKIQRTQQEDSAVYLCASSLGSRGIDGYTFGSGTRLTVV.

This clonotype is a singleton in its sample. The rearrangement joins TRBV6-1 to TRBJ1-5; tentative D call: TRBD1 (5 bases). Looked up from germline, CDR1 is MNHNS and CDR2 is SASEGT. This CDR3 region has 16 residues. Between the trimmed V and J ends, which lost 6 bases and 1 base, there was a span of 16 bases. CDR3 nucleotide sequence: TGTGCCAGCAGAAGGGGCAGGGTAACGAGCAATCAGCCCCAGCATTTT. It is translated as CASRRGRVTSNQPQHF.

This chain links TRBV20-1 with TRBJ2-3; 12 bases match TRBD2. Per the germline V gene, CDR1 is DFQATT and CDR2 is SNEGSKA (reference sequence). The CDR3 totals 16 residues. The V gene end was trimmed by 6 bases and the J gene end by 2 bases; junction bases not matched to a gene: 9. The CDR3 region is CSAYSGLAGLTDTQYF. The CDR3 coding sequence is TGCAGTGCGTATTCAGGACTAGCGGGGCTCACAGATACGCAGTATTTT.

The CDR3 region is CAVSREGNQPQHF. The CDR3 nucleotides are TGTGCCGTGAGCAGGGAGGGAAATCAGCCCCAGCATTTT. This chain links TRBV19 with TRBJ1-5, with a possible D match to TRBD1 (5 bases). The CDR3 extends over 13 amino acids. Germline V gene lookup returns CDR1 LNHDA and CDR2 SQIVND (reference sequence). V lost 11 bases, J lost 4 bases, and 15 bases lay in between.

The V gene is TRBV11-3, the J gene TRBJ1-1; D unresolved. V was shortened by 0 bases and J by 0 bases, with 8 bases between the two germline ends. The CDR3 consists of 15 residues. Germline CDR1 is SGHNT and CDR2 is YENEEA. CDR3 protein: CASSLEPALNTEAFF. The CDR3 bases are TGTGCCAGCAGCTTAGAGCCCGCGCTGAACACTGAAGCTTTCTTT. Drawing the rest from reference TRBV11-3 and TRBJ1-1, the complete variable domain is EAGVVQSPRYKIIEKKQPVAFWCNPISGHNTLYWYLQNLGQGPELLIRYENEEAVDDSQLPKDRFSAERLKGVDSTLKIQPAELGDSAVYLCASSLEPALNTEAFFGQGTRLTVV.

V and J are TRBV27 and TRBJ1-6; unclear D gene. The V gene's germline CDR1 is MNHEY and CDR2 SMNVEV (reference sequence). Trimming stripped 4 bases from V and 4 bases from J, with 14 bases between. This CDR3 comprises 16 residues. CDR3 sequence: CASSSPGLRYNSPLHF. Written as DNA, the CDR3 is TGTGCCAGCAGTTCGCCTGGGCTTCGGTATAATTCACCCCTCCACTTT.

This chain links TRBV18 with TRBJ2-7, with D tentatively TRBD1 (6 bases). The CDR3 runs 13 residues. V lost 3 bases and J lost 7, with 13 bases in between. Germline-derived CDR1 and CDR2 are KGHSH and LQKENI. The CDR3 nucleotides are TGTGCCAGCTCACCTTACAGGGTTCGGGAGCAGTACTTC. This gives the protein CASSPYRVREQYF.

The chain employs TRBV19 and TRBJ1-2; D may be TRBD1 (6 bases). Per the germline V gene, CDR1 is LNHDA and CDR2 is SQIVND (reference sequence). The CDR3 is 13 amino acids. Trimming took off 3 bases at V and 4 bases at J, with 9 bases between the two ends. The CDR3: CASSIGGAYGYTF. For the CDR3, the DNA is TGTGCCAGTAGTATTGGGGGCGCCTATGGCTACACCTTC.

This clonotype showed up just a few times. This rearrangement joins TRBV10-3 to TRBJ1-2; 8 nucleotides match TRBD1. The J segment lost 3 bases and the V segment lost 6 bases, leaving 6 bases of the junction unmatched. The germline CDR1 and CDR2 sequences are ENHRY and SYGVKD. This CDR3 region has 14 residues. This chain's CDR3 is CAIRGQGRDYGYTF. For the CDR3, the DNA is TGTGCCATCAGAGGACAGGGCAGGGACTATGGCTACACCTTC.

This chain links TRBV6-1 with TRBJ2-3; 15 bases map to TRBD2. The CDR3 covers 17 residues. In germline, CDR1 is MNHNS, CDR2 SASEGT. After removal of 6 bases from V and 0 bases from J, the junction contained 4 bases not matched to a gene. The CDR3, as DNA: TGTGCCAGCAGATGGACTAGCGGGAGGGGAAGCACAGATACGCAGTATTTT. It yields the protein CASRWTSGRGSTDTQYF.

The chain uses TRBV11-1 and TRBJ1-1, with D unclear. CDR1 and CDR2 (germline): SGHAT, FQDESV (reference sequence). The V end lost 0 bases, the J end lost 5 bases, and 7 bases lay between the germline ends. CDR3 length: 13 residues. CDR3 in DNA: TGTGCCAGCAGCTTAGCTTGGGAAACTGAAGCTTTCTTT. Residues: CASSLAWETEAFF.

The chain links TRBV6-5 to TRBJ1-2; TRBD1 aligns across 7 bases. The ends lost 6 bases at V and 4 bases at J; junction bases unmatched: 5. CDR1 is MNHEY and CDR2 is SVGAGI in the germline V gene. CDR3 size: 13 residues. CDR3 in amino acids: CASSYDRAYGYTF. CDR3 DNA sequence: TGTGCCAGCAGCTACGACAGGGCCTATGGCTACACCTTC.

The chain links TRBV19 to TRBJ1-1, with TRBD1 identical over 7 bases. This CDR3 has 14 amino acids. V trimming: 3 bases; J trimming: 4 bases; junction bases outside the gene matches: 5. The germline CDR1 and CDR2 sequences are LNHDA and SQIVND (reference sequence). The CDR3 sequence: CASSIDREGTEAFF. In nucleotides, the CDR3 is TGTGCCAGTAGTATCGACAGGGAGGGCACTGAAGCTTTCTTT.

The CDR3 region is CASRIRGVNTEAFF. DNA of the CDR3: TGTGCCAGTAGAATCAGGGGAGTGAACACTGAAGCTTTCTTT. This sequence joins TRBV19 and TRBJ1-1; tentative D call: TRBD1 (6 bases). The CDR3 extends over 14 amino acids. CDR1 and CDR2 (germline): LNHDA, SQIVND (reference sequence). Trimming took 6 bases from V and 0 from J, leaving 11 bases between them.

This clonotype was seen a handful of times. This sequence joins TRBV27 and TRBJ1-6; D unresolved. CDR1 and CDR2 (germline): MNHEY, SMNVEV (reference sequence). The CDR3 covers 14 residues. V lost 3 bases to trimming and J lost 4 bases, with 7 bases between them. The CDR3 nucleotides read TGTGCCAGCAGTTTCGGGCGGTATAATTCACCCCTCCACTTT. It is translated as CASSFGRYNSPLHF.

The chain couples TRBV14 to TRBJ2-5, with 7 bases matching TRBD1. This CDR3 spans 13 amino acids. In germline, CDR1 is SGHDN, CDR2 FVKESK. V lost 1 base to trimming and J lost 4 bases; unmatched junction nucleotides: 0. CDR3 nucleotide sequence: TGTGCCAGCAGCCAAGGACAGGGAGAGACCCAGTACTTC. It translates to CASSQGQGETQYF.

CDR3: CASSLVAGGTGELFF. For the CDR3, the DNA is TGTGCCAGCAGCTTAGTCGCTGGCGGCACCGGGGAGCTGTTTTTT. The chain employs TRBV7-3 and TRBJ2-2, with D unclear. The V gene lost 2 bases and the J gene lost 4 bases, with 11 bases spanning the gap. CDR1 and CDR2 from the germline V gene are SGHTA and FQGTGA. There are 15 residues in the CDR3.

The CDR3: CASSLRLRGDGYTF. The CDR3 DNA follows: TGCGCCAGCAGCTTGAGGTTAAGGGGAGACGGCTACACCTTC. The rearrangement uses TRBV5-1 and TRBJ1-2, with D tentatively TRBD1 (5 bases). Germline CDR1 reads SGHRS; CDR2 reads YFSETQ. The CDR3 is 14 amino acids. V was clipped by 1 base and J by 8 bases, with 15 bases between them.

J is TRBJ2-7 and V is TRBV6-1; possibly TRBD1 for D (6 bases). V lost 7 bases, J lost 0 bases, and 16 bases lay in between. This CDR3 has 15 residues. CDR1 and CDR2 from the germline V gene are MNHNS and SASEGT. The DNA for the CDR3 is TGTGCCAGCACTGACAGGCAAATAAGCTCCTACGAGCAGTACTTC. This translates into CASTDRQISSYEQYF.

This chain uses TRBV7-2 with TRBJ1-5; weak D call: TRBD1 (5 bases). The CDR3 is made up of 13 amino acids. Germline CDR1 and CDR2: SGHTA and FQGNSA. Trimming shortened V by 5 bases and J by 8 bases, and 13 bases separated the two germline ends. CDR3 sequence (DNA): TGTGCCAGCAGCATGGTGGGGGACGAGCCCCAGCATTTT. It yields the protein CASSMVGDEPQHF.

The CDR3 loop reads CSARGGNFNEQFF. CDR3 sequence (DNA): TGCAGTGCTAGAGGCGGGAACTTCAATGAGCAGTTCTTC. The chain joins TRBV20-1 to TRBJ2-1; D is perhaps TRBD2 (6 bases). Germline V gives CDR1 DFQATT, CDR2 SNEGSKA (reference sequence). The V end was cut by 1 base, the J end by 6 bases, with 10 bases between. The CDR3 is made up of 13 amino acids.

The CDR3 loop reads CASSLGPKYEQYF. CDR3 nucleotide sequence: TGTGCCAGCAGTTTAGGGCCCAAGTACGAGCAGTACTTC. This chain links TRBV6-5 with TRBJ2-7, with unresolved D. CDR1 MNHEY and CDR2 SVGAGI come from the germline V gene. The CDR3 has 13 residues. Deletions cut 4 bases from V and 4 bases from J, with 11 bases between.

This chain joins TRBV20-1 and TRBJ1-1; D unresolved. The CDR3 is made up of 11 amino acids. V dropped 8 bases and J dropped 4 bases, with 11 bases sitting between them. From germline, CDR1 is DFQATT and CDR2 SNEGSKA (reference sequence). The CDR3 sequence: CSKILGTEAFF. CDR3 bases: TGCAGTAAGATTTTGGGCACTGAAGCTTTCTTT.

This clonotype came up a few times. The rearrangement links TRBV19 to TRBJ1-2; possible D gene TRBD1, 5 bases. Germline-derived CDR1 and CDR2 are LNHDA and SQIVND (reference sequence). The CDR3 has 13 residues. V dropped 5 bases and J dropped 6 bases, with 13 bases sitting between them. The CDR3 region is CASSSNGGNGYTF. CDR3 coding DNA: TGTGCCAGTAGTTCTAATGGGGGGAATGGCTACACCTTC.